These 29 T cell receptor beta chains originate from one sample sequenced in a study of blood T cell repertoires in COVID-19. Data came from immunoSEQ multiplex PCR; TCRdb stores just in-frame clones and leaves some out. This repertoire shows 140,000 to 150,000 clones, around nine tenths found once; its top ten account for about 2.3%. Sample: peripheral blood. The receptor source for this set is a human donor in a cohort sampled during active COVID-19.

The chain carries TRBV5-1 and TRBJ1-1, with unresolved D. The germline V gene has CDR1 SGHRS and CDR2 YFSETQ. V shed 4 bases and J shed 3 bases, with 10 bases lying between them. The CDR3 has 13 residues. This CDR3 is CASSGRGYTEAFF. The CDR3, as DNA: TGCGCCAGCAGCGGCAGAGGGTACACTGAAGCTTTCTTT.

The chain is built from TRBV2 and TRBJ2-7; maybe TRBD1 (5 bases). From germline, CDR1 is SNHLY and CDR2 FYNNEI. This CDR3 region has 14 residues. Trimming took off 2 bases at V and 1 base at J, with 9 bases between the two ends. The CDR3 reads CASSEQGQSYEQYF. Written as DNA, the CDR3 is TGTGCCAGCAGTGAACAGGGCCAATCCTACGAGCAGTACTTC.

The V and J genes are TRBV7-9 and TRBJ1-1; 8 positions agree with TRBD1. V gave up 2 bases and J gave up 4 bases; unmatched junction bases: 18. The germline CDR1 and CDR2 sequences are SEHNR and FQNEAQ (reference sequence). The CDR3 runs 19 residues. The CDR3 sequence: CASSLSASWTGIGSTEAFF. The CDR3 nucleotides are TGTGCCAGCAGCTTATCCGCGTCTTGGACAGGGATAGGGAGCACTGAAGCTTTCTTT. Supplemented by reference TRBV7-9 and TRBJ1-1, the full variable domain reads DTGVSQNPRHKITKRGQNVTFRCDPISEHNRLYWYRQTLGQGPEFLTYFQNEAQLEKSRLLSDRFSAERPKGSFSTLEIQRTEQGDSAMYLCASSLSASWTGIGSTEAFFGQGTRLTVV.

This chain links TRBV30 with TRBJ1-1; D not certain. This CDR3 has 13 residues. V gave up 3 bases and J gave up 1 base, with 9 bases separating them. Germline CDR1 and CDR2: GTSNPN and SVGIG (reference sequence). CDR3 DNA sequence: TGTGCCTGGAGCGCCGCAGAGAACACTGAAGCTTTCTTT. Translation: CAWSAAENTEAFF. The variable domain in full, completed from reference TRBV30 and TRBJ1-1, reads SQTIHQWPATLVQPVGSPLSLECTVEGTSNPNLYWYRQAAGRGLQLLFYSVGIGQISSEVPQNLSASRPQDRQFILSSKKLLLSDSGFYLCAWSAAENTEAFFGQGTRLTVV.

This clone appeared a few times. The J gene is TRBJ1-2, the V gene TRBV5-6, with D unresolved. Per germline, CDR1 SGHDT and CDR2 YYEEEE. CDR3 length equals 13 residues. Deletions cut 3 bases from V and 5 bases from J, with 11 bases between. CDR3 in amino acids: CASSSQPRYGYTF. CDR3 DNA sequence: TGTGCCAGCAGCTCACAGCCCCGATATGGCTACACCTTC.

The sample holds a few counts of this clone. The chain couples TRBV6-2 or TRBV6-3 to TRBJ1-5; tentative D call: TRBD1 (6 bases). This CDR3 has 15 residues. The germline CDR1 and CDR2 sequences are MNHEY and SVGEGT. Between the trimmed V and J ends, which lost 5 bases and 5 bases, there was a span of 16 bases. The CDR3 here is CASSTRPGVDQPQHF. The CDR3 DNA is TGTGCCAGCAGTACAAGGCCAGGGGTGGATCAGCCCCAGCATTTT.

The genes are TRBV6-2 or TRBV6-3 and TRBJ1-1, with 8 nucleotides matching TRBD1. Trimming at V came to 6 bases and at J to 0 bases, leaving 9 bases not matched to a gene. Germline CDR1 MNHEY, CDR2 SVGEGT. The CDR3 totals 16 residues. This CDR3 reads CASSHRTGPLNTEAFF. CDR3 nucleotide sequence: TGTGCCAGCAGCCACCGGACAGGGCCGTTGAACACTGAAGCTTTCTTT.

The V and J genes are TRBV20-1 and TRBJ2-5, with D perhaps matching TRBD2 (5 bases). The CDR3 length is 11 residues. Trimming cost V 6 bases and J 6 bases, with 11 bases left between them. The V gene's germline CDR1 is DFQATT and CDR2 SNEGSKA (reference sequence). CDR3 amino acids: CSAPSGKTQYF. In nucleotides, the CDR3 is TGCAGTGCCCCGTCCGGGAAGACCCAGTACTTC.

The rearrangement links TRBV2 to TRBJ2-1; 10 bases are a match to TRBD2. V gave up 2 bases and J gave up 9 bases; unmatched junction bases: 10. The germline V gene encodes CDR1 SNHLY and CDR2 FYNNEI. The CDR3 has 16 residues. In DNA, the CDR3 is TGTGCCAGCAGTGAAACGGCGGCTAGCGGGAGTGGTGAGCAGTTCTTC. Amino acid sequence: CASSETAASGSGEQFF.

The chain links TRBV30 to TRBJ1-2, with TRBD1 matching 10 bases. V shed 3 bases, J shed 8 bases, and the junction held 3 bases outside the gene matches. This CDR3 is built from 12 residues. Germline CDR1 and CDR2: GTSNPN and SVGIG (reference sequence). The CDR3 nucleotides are TGTGCCTGGAGCGGGACAGGGGTCGGCTACACCTTC. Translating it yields CAWSGTGVGYTF.

CDR3 in amino acids: CASSQRSLAGVNEQFF. In nucleotides, the CDR3 is TGTGCCAGCAGCCAACGATCTCTAGCGGGAGTTAATGAGCAGTTCTTC. The chain is built from TRBV14 and TRBJ2-1; TRBD2 agrees at 10 bases. Trimming removed 2 bases from V and 7 bases from J; junction bases left unmatched: 8. This CDR3 contains 16 residues. Per germline, CDR1 SGHDN and CDR2 FVKESK.

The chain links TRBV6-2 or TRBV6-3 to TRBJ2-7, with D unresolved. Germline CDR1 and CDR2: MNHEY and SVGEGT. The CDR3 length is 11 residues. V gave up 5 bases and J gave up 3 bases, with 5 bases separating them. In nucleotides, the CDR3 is TGTGCCAGCAGTCCCAACTACGAGCAGTACTTC. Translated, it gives CASSPNYEQYF.

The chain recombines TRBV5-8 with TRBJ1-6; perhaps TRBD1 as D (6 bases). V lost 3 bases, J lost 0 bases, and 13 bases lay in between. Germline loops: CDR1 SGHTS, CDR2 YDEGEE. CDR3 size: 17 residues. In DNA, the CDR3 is TGTGCCAGCAGCTCTGTGGACAGTCTCTCCTATAATTCACCCCTCCACTTT. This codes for CASSSVDSLSYNSPLHF.

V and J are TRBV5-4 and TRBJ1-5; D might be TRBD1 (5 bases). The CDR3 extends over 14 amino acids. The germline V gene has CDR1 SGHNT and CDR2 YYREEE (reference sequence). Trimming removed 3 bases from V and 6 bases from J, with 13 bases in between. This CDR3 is CASSSEPQGQPQHF. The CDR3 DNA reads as TGTGCCAGCAGCTCCGAGCCCCAGGGTCAGCCCCAGCATTTT.

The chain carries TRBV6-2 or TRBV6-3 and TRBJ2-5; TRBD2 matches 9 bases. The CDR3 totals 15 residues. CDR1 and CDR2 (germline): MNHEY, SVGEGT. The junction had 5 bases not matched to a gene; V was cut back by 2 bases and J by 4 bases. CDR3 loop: CASSYTGLASETQYF. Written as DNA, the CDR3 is TGTGCCAGCAGTTACACGGGACTAGCCTCAGAGACCCAGTACTTC.

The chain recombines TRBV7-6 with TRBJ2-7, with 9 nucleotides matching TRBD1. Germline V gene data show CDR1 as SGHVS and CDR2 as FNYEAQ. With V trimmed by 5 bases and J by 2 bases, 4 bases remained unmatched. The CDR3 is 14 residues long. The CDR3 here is CASSKDRGPYEQYF. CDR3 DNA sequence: TGTGCCAGCAGCAAGGACAGGGGACCCTACGAGCAGTACTTC. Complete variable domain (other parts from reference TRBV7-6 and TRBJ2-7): GAGVSQSPRYKVTKRGQDVALRCDPISGHVSLYWYRQALGQGPEFLTYFNYEAQQDKSGLPNDRFSAERPEGSISTLTIQRTEQRDSAMYRCASSKDRGPYEQYFGPGTRLTVT.

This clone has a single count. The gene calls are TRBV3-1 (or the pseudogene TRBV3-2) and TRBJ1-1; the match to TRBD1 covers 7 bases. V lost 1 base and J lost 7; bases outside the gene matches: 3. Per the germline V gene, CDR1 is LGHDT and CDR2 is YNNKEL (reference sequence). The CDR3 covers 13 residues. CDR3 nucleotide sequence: TGTGCCAGCAGCCAAGTCTCAGGGGGTGAAGCTTTCTTT. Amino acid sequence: CASSQVSGGEAFF.

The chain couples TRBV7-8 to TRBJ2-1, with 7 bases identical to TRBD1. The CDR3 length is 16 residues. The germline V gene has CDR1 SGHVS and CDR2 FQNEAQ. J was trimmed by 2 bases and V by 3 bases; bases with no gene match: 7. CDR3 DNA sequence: TGTGCCAGCAGCTTCCAGGGGGTAGTAACCTACAATGAGCAGTTCTTC. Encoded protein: CASSFQGVVTYNEQFF.

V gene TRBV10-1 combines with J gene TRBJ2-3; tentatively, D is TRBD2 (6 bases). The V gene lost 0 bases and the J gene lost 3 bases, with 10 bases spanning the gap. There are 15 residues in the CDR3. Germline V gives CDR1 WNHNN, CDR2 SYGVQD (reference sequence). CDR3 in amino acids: CASSESNGLTDTQYF. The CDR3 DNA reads TGCGCCAGCAGTGAGTCGAACGGACTAACAGATACGCAGTATTTT.

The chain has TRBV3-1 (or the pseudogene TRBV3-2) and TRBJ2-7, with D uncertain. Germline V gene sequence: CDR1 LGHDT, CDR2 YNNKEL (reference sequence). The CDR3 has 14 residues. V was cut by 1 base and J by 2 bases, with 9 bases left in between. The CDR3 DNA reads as TGTGCCAGCAGCCAAGGTCCAGCGACCTACGAGCAGTACTTC. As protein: CASSQGPATYEQYF.

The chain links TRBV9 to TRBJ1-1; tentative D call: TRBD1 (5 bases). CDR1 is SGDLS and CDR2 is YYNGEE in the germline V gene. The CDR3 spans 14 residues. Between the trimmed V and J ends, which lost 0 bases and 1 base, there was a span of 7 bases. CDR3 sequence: CASSVAGGNTEAFF. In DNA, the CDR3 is TGTGCCAGCAGCGTAGCCGGGGGGAACACTGAAGCTTTCTTT.

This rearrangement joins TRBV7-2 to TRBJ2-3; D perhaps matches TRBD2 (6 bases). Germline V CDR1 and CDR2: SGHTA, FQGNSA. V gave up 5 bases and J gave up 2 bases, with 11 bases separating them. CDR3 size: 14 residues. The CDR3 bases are TGTGCCAGCAGCCCCCGGGACTTCACAGATACGCAGTATTTT. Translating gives CASSPRDFTDTQYF. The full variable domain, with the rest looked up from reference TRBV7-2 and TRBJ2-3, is GAGVSQSPSNKVTEKGKDVELRCDPISGHTALYWYRQSLGQGLEFLIYFQGNSAPDKSGLPSDRFSAERTGGSVSTLTIQRTQQEDSAVYLCASSPRDFTDTQYFGPGTRLTVL.

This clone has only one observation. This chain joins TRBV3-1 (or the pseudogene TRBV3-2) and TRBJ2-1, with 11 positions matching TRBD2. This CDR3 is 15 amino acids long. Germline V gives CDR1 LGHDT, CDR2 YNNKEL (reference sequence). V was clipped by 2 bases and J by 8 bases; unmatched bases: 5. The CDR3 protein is CASSQLAGGTDEQFF. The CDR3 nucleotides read TGTGCCAGCAGCCAATTAGCGGGGGGGACGGATGAGCAGTTCTTC.

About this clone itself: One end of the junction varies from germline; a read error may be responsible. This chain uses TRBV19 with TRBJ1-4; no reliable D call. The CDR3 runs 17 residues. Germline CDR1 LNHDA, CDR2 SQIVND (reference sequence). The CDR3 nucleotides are TGTGCCAGTAGTAGTACCCCGAGGCTGTTGTCTAATGAAATACTGTTTTTT. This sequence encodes CASSSTPRLLSNEILFF. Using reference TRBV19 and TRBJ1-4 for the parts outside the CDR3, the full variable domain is DGGITQSPKYLFRKEGQNVTLSCEQNLNHDAMYWYRQDPGQGLRLIYYSQIVNDFQKGDIAEGYSVSREKKESFPLTVTSAQKNPTAFYLCASSSTPRLLSNEILFFGSGTQLSVL.

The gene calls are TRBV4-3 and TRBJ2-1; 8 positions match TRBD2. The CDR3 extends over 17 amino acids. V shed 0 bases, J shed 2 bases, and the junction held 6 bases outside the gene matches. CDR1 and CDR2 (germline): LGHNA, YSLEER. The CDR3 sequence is CASSQDIRGGPYNEQFF. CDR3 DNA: TGCGCCAGCAGCCAAGATATACGGGGGGGGCCCTACAATGAGCAGTTCTTC.

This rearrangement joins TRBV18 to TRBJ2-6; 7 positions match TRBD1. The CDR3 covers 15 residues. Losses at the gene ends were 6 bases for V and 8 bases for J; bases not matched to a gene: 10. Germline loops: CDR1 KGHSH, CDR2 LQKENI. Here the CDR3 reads CASSPGQSGPNVLTF. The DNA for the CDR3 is TGTGCCAGCTCTCCGGGACAGTCCGGGCCCAACGTCCTGACTTTC.

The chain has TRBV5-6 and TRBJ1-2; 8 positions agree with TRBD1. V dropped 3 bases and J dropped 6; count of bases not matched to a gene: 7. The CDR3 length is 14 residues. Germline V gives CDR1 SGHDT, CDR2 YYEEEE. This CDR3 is CASSYETGENGYTF. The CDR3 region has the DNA TGTGCCAGCAGCTACGAGACAGGGGAAAATGGCTACACCTTC. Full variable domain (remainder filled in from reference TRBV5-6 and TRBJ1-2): DAGVTQSPTHLIKTRGQQVTLRCSPKSGHDTVSWYQQALGQGPQFIFQYYEEEERQRGNFPDRFSGHQFPNYSSELNVNALLLGDSALYLCASSYETGENGYTFGSGTRLTVV.

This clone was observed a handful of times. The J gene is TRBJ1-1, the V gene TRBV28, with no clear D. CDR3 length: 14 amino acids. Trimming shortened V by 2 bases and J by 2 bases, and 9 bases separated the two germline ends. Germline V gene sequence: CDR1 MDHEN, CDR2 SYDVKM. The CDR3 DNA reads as TGTGCCAGCAGTTTAGAAACACGTAACACTGAAGCTTTCTTT. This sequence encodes CASSLETRNTEAFF.

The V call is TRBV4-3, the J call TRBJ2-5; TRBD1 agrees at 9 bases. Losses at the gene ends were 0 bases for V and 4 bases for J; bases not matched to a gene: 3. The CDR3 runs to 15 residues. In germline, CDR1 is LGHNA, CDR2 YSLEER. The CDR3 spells CASSQEWTGVETQYF. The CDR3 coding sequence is TGCGCCAGCAGCCAAGAATGGACAGGGGTAGAGACCCAGTACTTC.